These T cell receptor beta chains were read from a single sample in a study of blood T cell repertoires in COVID-19. Some clones are missing from TCRdb's copy, which holds only in-frame ones; the method was immunoSEQ multiplex PCR. In the table there are about 270,000 clones, over 75% of which are singletons. Input material: peripheral blood. These TCRs come from a human donor in a cohort sampled during active COVID-19. The CDR3 runs from the conserved cysteine through the conserved F or W. The D gene is left open where the match is weak. The listing skips clone size in some rows; elsewhere it reads once, few, many or a size class.

j_gene: TRBJ1-3
d_gene: -
v_gene: TRBV28
abundance: -
CDR3aa: CASSPPGLTGNTIYF
CDR3nt: TGTGCCAGCAGTCCGCCAGGGTTAACTGGAAACACCATATATTTT

j_gene: TRBJ1-2
d_gene: -
v_gene: TRBV3-1/TRBV3-2
abundance: -
CDR3aa: CASSQDQGVGNYGYTF
CDR3nt: TGTGCCAGCAGCCAAGATCAAGGGGTGGGGAACTATGGCTACACCTTC

j_gene: TRBJ1-2
d_gene: -
v_gene: TRBV7-9
abundance: few
CDR3aa: CASSLGGYGYTF
CDR3nt: TGTGCCAGCAGCTTAGGCGGCTATGGCTACACCTTC

j_gene: TRBJ2-3
d_gene: TRBD2
v_gene: TRBV30
abundance: -
CDR3aa: CAWSKAGVTDTQYF
CDR3nt: TGTGCCTGGAGTAAAGCGGGAGTCACAGATACGCAGTATTTT

j_gene: TRBJ2-1
d_gene: -
v_gene: TRBV7-2
abundance: once
CDR3aa: CASSLGQQGITSYNEQFF
CDR3nt: TGTGCCAGCAGCTTAGGCCAACAGGGAATTACCTCCTACAATGAGCAGTTCTTC

j_gene: TRBJ2-5
d_gene: TRBD2
v_gene: TRBV4-1
abundance: -
CDR3aa: CASSQEGTRETQYF
CDR3nt: TGCGCCAGCAGCCAAGAGGGGACTAGGGAGACCCAGTACTTC

j_gene: TRBJ2-2
d_gene: TRBD2
v_gene: TRBV11-2
abundance: -
CDR3aa: CAILAGGSGELFF
CDR3nt: TGTGCCATACTAGCGGGAGGGTCCGGGGAGCTGTTTTTT

j_gene: TRBJ2-3
d_gene: -
v_gene: TRBV10-2
abundance: -
CDR3aa: CASSESRGGFADTQYF
CDR3nt: TGCGCCAGCAGTGAGTCGAGGGGGGGGTTTGCAGATACGCAGTATTTT

j_gene: TRBJ2-5
d_gene: -
v_gene: TRBV2
abundance: -
CDR3aa: CASSFDRRTETQYF
CDR3nt: TGTGCCAGCAGTTTCGACAGGCGTACAGAGACCCAGTACTTC

j_gene: TRBJ2-3
d_gene: TRBD2
v_gene: TRBV29-1
abundance: -
CDR3aa: CSALGLAGDTQYF
CDR3nt: TGCAGCGCCCTCGGACTAGCGGGGGATACGCAGTATTTT

j_gene: TRBJ2-2
d_gene: -
v_gene: TRBV11-2
abundance: -
CDR3aa: CASSFKLGGTGELFF
CDR3nt: TGTGCCAGCAGCTTTAAGCTCGGGGGCACCGGGGAGCTGTTTTTT

j_gene: TRBJ2-2
d_gene: -
v_gene: TRBV9
abundance: -
CDR3aa: CASNGGNTGELFF
CDR3nt: TGTGCCAGCAACGGGGGGAACACCGGGGAGCTGTTTTTT

j_gene: TRBJ1-2
d_gene: -
v_gene: TRBV5-1
abundance: once
CDR3aa: CASSFGEGRGYGYTF
CDR3nt: TGCGCCAGCAGCTTTGGTGAAGGGAGAGGGTATGGCTACACCTTC

j_gene: TRBJ1-2
d_gene: TRBD1
v_gene: TRBV2
abundance: few
CDR3aa: CASTQQLFGTGDGYTF
CDR3nt: TGTGCCAGCACTCAACAACTCTTTGGGACAGGGGACGGCTACACCTTC

j_gene: TRBJ2-7
d_gene: TRBD1
v_gene: TRBV7-2
abundance: -
CDR3aa: CASSVGTGTFYEQYF
CDR3nt: TGTGCCAGCAGCGTCGGGACAGGGACATTTTACGAGCAGTACTTC

j_gene: TRBJ2-1
d_gene: TRBD2
v_gene: TRBV5-1
abundance: -
CDR3aa: CASSLASTSGNNEQFF
CDR3nt: TGCGCCAGCAGCTTGGCCAGTACTAGCGGGAACAATGAGCAGTTCTTC

j_gene: TRBJ2-5
d_gene: TRBD2
v_gene: TRBV3-1/TRBV3-2
abundance: -
CDR3aa: CASSPTSGIVSGTQYF
CDR3nt: TGTGCCAGCAGTCCGACTAGCGGGATTGTATCGGGGACCCAGTACTTC

j_gene: TRBJ2-5
d_gene: -
v_gene: TRBV6-1
abundance: once
CDR3aa: CASSEGGRNQETQYF
CDR3nt: TGTGCCAGCAGTGAAGGAGGAAGAAACCAAGAGACCCAGTACTTC

j_gene: TRBJ1-3
d_gene: -
v_gene: TRBV3-1/TRBV3-2
abundance: -
CDR3aa: CASSLQGKRTGNTIYF
CDR3nt: TGTGCCAGCAGCCTCCAGGGGAAGAGGACTGGAAACACCATATATTTT

j_gene: TRBJ2-5
d_gene: TRBD2
v_gene: TRBV6-2/TRBV6-3
abundance: -
CDR3aa: CASSPGGAFQETQYF
CDR3nt: TGTGCCAGCAGCCCGGGGGGGGCGTTCCAAGAGACCCAGTACTTC

j_gene: TRBJ2-2
d_gene: TRBD1
v_gene: TRBV18
abundance: -
CDR3aa: CASSPPGQANTGELFF
CDR3nt: TGTGCCAGCTCACCACCGGGACAGGCAAACACCGGGGAGCTGTTTTTT

j_gene: TRBJ1-5
d_gene: -
v_gene: TRBV27
abundance: -
CDR3aa: CASRPGERSNQPQHF
CDR3nt: TGTGCCAGCAGACCGGGAGAACGGAGCAATCAGCCCCAGCATTTT

j_gene: TRBJ1-2
d_gene: TRBD1
v_gene: TRBV4-1
abundance: -
CDR3aa: CASSQDETGILGGYTF
CDR3nt: TGCGCCAGCAGCCAAGATGAGACAGGGATTTTGGGGGGCTACACCTTC

j_gene: TRBJ2-1
d_gene: TRBD1
v_gene: TRBV5-4
abundance: -
CDR3aa: CASSSRDRGPVF
CDR3nt: TGTGCCAGCAGCTCGCGCGACAGGGGCCCCGTCTTC

j_gene: TRBJ2-7
d_gene: -
v_gene: TRBV3-1/TRBV3-2
abundance: once
CDR3aa: CASSSLWASASYEQYF
CDR3nt: TGTGCCAGCAGCTCCCTGTGGGCGTCAGCCTCCTACGAGCAGTACTTC

j_gene: TRBJ2-5
d_gene: -
v_gene: TRBV24-1
abundance: -
CDR3aa: CATQDSQETQYF
CDR3nt: TGTGCCACCCAGGACTCTCAAGAGACCCAGTACTTC

j_gene: TRBJ1-5
d_gene: -
v_gene: TRBV19
abundance: once
CDR3aa: CASSALPSFSGNQPQHF
CDR3nt: TGTGCCAGTAGTGCCCTCCCCTCCTTTAGCGGCAATCAGCCCCAGCATTTT

j_gene: TRBJ1-5
d_gene: -
v_gene: TRBV4-1
abundance: -
CDR3aa: CASSQDGGFGNSNQPQHF
CDR3nt: TGCGCCAGCAGCCAAGACGGCGGATTCGGAAATAGCAATCAGCCCCAGCATTTT

j_gene: TRBJ2-1
d_gene: TRBD2
v_gene: TRBV6-5
abundance: -
CDR3aa: CASRTSGTYEQFF
CDR3nt: TGTGCCAGCAGGACTAGCGGGACGTATGAGCAGTTCTTC

j_gene: TRBJ1-3
d_gene: -
v_gene: TRBV12-3/TRBV12-4
abundance: -
CDR3aa: CASITPGNTIYF
CDR3nt: TGTGCCAGCATAACTCCTGGAAACACCATATATTTT

j_gene: TRBJ1-1
d_gene: TRBD1
v_gene: TRBV7-2
abundance: -
CDR3aa: CASSSWTGDTEAFF
CDR3nt: TGTGCCAGCAGCTCCTGGACAGGGGACACTGAAGCTTTCTTT

j_gene: TRBJ1-1
d_gene: -
v_gene: TRBV29-1
abundance: -
CDR3aa: CSARPGGDTEAFF
CDR3nt: TGCAGCGCCCGGCCGGGGGGGGACACTGAAGCTTTCTTT

j_gene: TRBJ2-5
d_gene: TRBD2
v_gene: TRBV11-1
abundance: -
CDR3aa: CASSVGGLAQQETQYF
CDR3nt: TGTGCCAGCAGCGTCGGGGGGTTAGCGCAACAAGAGACCCAGTACTTC

j_gene: TRBJ2-3
d_gene: -
v_gene: TRBV5-1
abundance: -
CDR3aa: CASSPGHSTDTQYF
CDR3nt: TGCGCCAGCAGCCCTGGACATTCCACAGATACGCAGTATTTT

j_gene: TRBJ2-3
d_gene: TRBD2
v_gene: TRBV2
abundance: -
CDR3aa: CASSFGLAGESQYF
CDR3nt: TGTGCCAGCAGTTTCGGACTAGCGGGAGAGTCGCAGTATTTT

j_gene: TRBJ1-5
d_gene: -
v_gene: TRBV3-1/TRBV3-2
abundance: -
CDR3aa: CASSQAGVQPQHF
CDR3nt: TGTGCCAGCAGCCAGGCAGGGGTTCAGCCCCAGCATTTT

j_gene: TRBJ2-5
d_gene: TRBD2
v_gene: TRBV11-2
abundance: -
CDR3aa: CASSSYSGTSGETQYF
CDR3nt: TGTGCCAGCAGCAGCTATTCCGGGACTAGTGGAGAGACCCAGTACTTC

j_gene: TRBJ2-5
d_gene: TRBD1
v_gene: TRBV10-3
abundance: -
CDR3aa: CAISAGGWETQYF
CDR3nt: TGTGCCATCAGTGCAGGGGGCTGGGAGACCCAGTACTTC

j_gene: TRBJ1-2
d_gene: -
v_gene: TRBV29-1
abundance: -
CDR3aa: CSVVGGGNYGYTF
CDR3nt: TGCAGCGTTGTTGGGGGGGGTAACTATGGCTACACCTTC